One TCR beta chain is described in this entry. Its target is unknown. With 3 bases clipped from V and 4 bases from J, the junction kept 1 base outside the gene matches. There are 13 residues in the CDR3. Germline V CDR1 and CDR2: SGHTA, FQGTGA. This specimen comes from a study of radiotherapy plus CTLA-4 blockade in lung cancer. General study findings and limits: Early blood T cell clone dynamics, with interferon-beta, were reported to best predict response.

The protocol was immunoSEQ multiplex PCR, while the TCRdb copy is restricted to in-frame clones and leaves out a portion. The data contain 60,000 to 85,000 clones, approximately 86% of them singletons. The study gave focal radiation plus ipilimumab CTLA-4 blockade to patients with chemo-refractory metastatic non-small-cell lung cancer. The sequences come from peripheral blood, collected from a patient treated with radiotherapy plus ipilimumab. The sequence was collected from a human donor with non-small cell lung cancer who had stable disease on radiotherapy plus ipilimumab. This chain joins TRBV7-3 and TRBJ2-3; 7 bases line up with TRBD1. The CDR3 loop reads CASSFQGADTQYF. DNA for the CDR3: TGTGCCAGCAGCTTTCAGGGGGCAGATACGCAGTATTTT.